Following are 5 T cell receptor beta chains from one sample sequenced in a study of metastatic and nonmetastatic thyroid tumors. Treatment of any kind had been given to no patient before thyroid surgery. With MiXCR, TCRdb called clones anew from the PCR reads. The profile shows 40,000 to 45,000 clones, about a sixth of them singletons. Sequences were obtained from blood. These receptors were obtained from a female donor with papillary thyroid cancer or a benign thyroid nodule (not recorded which). Some clones in this sample may be carry-over from other donors' samples.

There are many counts of this clone. The J gene is TRBJ2-2, the V gene TRBV27; no reliable D call. V lost 3 bases and J 3 bases, leaving 11 bases between the germline ends. There are 15 residues in the CDR3. Germline CDR1 MNHEY, CDR2 SMNVEV (reference sequence). The CDR3 DNA is TGTGCCAGCAGTTTTCGGAGCGTATACACCGGGGAGCTGTTTTTT. As protein: CASSFRSVYTGELFF.

This chain links TRBV5-1 with TRBJ1-6; possibly TRBD1 for D (6 bases). This CDR3 spans 14 amino acids. Germline CDR1 SGHRS, CDR2 YFSETQ. Trimming took off 3 bases at V and 10 bases at J, with 14 bases between the two ends. The chain's CDR3 is CASSSEGVLSPLHF. CDR3 nucleotides: TGCGCCAGCAGCTCCGAGGGGGTTCTCTCACCCCTCCACTTT.

This clone was observed a single time. A much bigger clone sits one base away, suggesting this may be a read error. The rearrangement uses TRBV5-4 and TRBJ1-6; D uncertain. Trimming cost V 3 bases and J 4 bases, with 11 bases left between them. CDR3 size: 15 residues. Germline CDR1 SGHNT, CDR2 YYREEE (reference sequence). CDR3 region: CASSSCERYNSPLHF. CDR3 sequence (DNA): TGTGCCAGCAGCTCCTGTGAGAGGTATAATTCACCCCTCCACTTT.

By share, this clone ranks as medium-sized (0.01 to 0.1%). This rearrangement joins TRBV12-3 or TRBV12-4 to TRBJ2-7; the D gene is possibly TRBD1 (6 bases). Trimming cost V 6 bases and J 1 base, with 13 bases left between them. This CDR3 has 14 residues. In DNA form, the CDR3 reads TGTGCCAGCAGAAAACCCGGGACATCCTACGAGCAGTACTTC. Its translation is CASRKPGTSYEQYF.

There are many counts of this clone. The V gene is TRBV24-1, the J gene TRBJ2-2; the match to TRBD1 covers 8 bases. The V gene end was trimmed by 6 bases and the J gene end by 1 base; junction bases not matched to a gene: 3. Germline V lookup: CDR1 KGHDR, CDR2 SFDVKD. The CDR3 length is 15 residues. CDR3 nucleotide sequence: TGTGCCACCAGTTCCACAGGGGGGAACACCGGGGAGCTGTTTTTT. Translated, it gives CATSSTGGNTGELFF.